This TCR beta chain was sequenced during a study of T cell changes during pregnancy in multiple sclerosis. The table came from immunoSEQ multiplex PCR; TCRdb's copy has only in-frame clones and leaves some out. Here the sample spans some 68,000 clones, approximately 90% being singletons. CDR1 SGHAT and CDR2 FQNNGV come from the germline V gene. Trimming left V 1 base short and J 7 bases short, with 10 bases between. This CDR3 contains 14 residues. The source of this sequence is a female donor in good health, enrolled as a control in a pregnancy study. The rearrangement uses TRBV11-2 and TRBJ2-2; the D is unclear. Sequencing was performed on peripheral blood, taken in the second trimester of pregnancy. The chain's CDR3 is CASSLGPSHGELFF. For the CDR3, the DNA is TGTGCCAGCAGCTTAGGGCCTAGTCACGGGGAGCTGTTTTTT.